The source of this T cell receptor (beta chain) is a study of T cell repertoires in aging, cancer and after chemotherapy. Across the whole study: Pre- and post-chemotherapy samples were paired from glioblastoma patients treated with temozolomide-based therapy.

Study-wide results and caveats: Median generation probability rose over the chemotherapy interval in each cancer cohort, suggesting rebound thymic output.

This clonotype was detected a few times. No antigen is known for it. A mixed TRB-A/B primer pool amplified rearranged TRB by multiplex touch-down PCR. TCRdb used MiXCR to reprocess the multiplex PCR reads, holding one entry per CDR3 protein. Of roughly 7,200 distinct CDR3 sequences in the sample, 53% were seen once. This CDR3 contains 15 residues. V gave up 0 bases and J gave up 3 bases, with 11 bases separating them. Germline loops: CDR1 MNHEY, CDR2 SVGAGI. Amplification of TCR beta used genomic DNA extracted from peripheral blood. The chain combines TRBV6-5 with TRBJ1-1; a possible D gene is TRBD1 (6 bases). The sequencing input was blood. The TCR originated in a human donor with a solid tumor. Here the CDR3 DNA reads TGTGCCAGCAGTTACTCACAGGGTCTGTACACTGAAGCTTTCTTT. Translating gives CASSYSQGLYTEAFF.